The 12 T cell receptor beta chains listed next were all sequenced from one sample in a study of blood T cell repertoires in COVID-19. Only in-frame clones appear in the TCRdb table, and some are missing; sequencing was by immunoSEQ multiplex PCR. The sample contains 250,000 to 350,000 clones, approximately 81% of which appear only once. The sample consisted of PBMCs or T cells enriched from blood (not recorded which). The receptors here all came from a woman in her fifties or sixties who had recovered from COVID-19.

The chain combines TRBV5-6 with TRBJ1-1; maybe TRBD1 (5 bases). Per germline, CDR1 SGHDT and CDR2 YYEEEE. Trimming cost V 1 base and J 0 bases, with 7 bases left between them. This CDR3 is 14 amino acids long. CDR3 region: CASSLTGMNTEAFF. CDR3 nucleotides: TGTGCCAGCAGCTTGACAGGAATGAACACTGAAGCTTTCTTT. The full variable domain, in which reference TRBV5-6 and TRBJ1-1 provide the parts outside the CDR3, is DAGVTQSPTHLIKTRGQQVTLRCSPKSGHDTVSWYQQALGQGPQFIFQYYEEEERQRGNFPDRFSGHQFPNYSSELNVNALLLGDSALYLCASSLTGMNTEAFFGQGTRLTVV.

The gene calls are TRBV19 and TRBJ1-1; no clear D gene. V was trimmed by 0 bases and J by 4 bases, leaving 18 bases between them. Germline CDR1 is LNHDA and CDR2 is SQIVND (reference sequence). This CDR3 is 17 amino acids long. The CDR3, as DNA: TGTGCCAGTAGTATAGATTACTACGGCTCGGGTGGCACTGAAGCTTTCTTT. This gives the protein CASSIDYYGSGGTEAFF.

The chain is built from TRBV19 and TRBJ1-5; the match to TRBD1 covers 9 bases. Germline V gene data show CDR1 as LNHDA and CDR2 as SQIVND (reference sequence). CDR3 length: 14 amino acids. V was pared by 9 bases and J by 1 base, with 4 bases of the junction left unmatched. Here the CDR3 DNA reads TGTGCCAGCGATGACAGGGGGAGCAATCAGCCCCAGCATTTT. It encodes CASDDRGSNQPQHF.

V and J are TRBV5-1 and TRBJ2-6, with 8 bases fitting TRBD1. Unmatched junction bases numbered 10, after V lost 4 bases and J lost 4 bases. Germline CDR1 SGHRS, CDR2 YFSETQ. The CDR3 spans 17 residues. CDR3 in DNA: TGCGCCAGCAGCAAGATACAGGGGGACTCGGGGGCCAACGTCCTGACTTTC. Translated: CASSKIQGDSGANVLTF.

The chain combines TRBV7-6 with TRBJ2-5, with D tentatively TRBD2 (6 bases). CDR1 is SGHVS, CDR2 FNYEAQ, per germline. The V and J ends lost 1 base and 2 bases respectively, with 11 bases between them. This CDR3 contains 15 residues. The CDR3 region has the DNA TGTGCCAGCAGCTTAGACGTTGGGGGGCAAGAGACCCAGTACTTC. It yields the protein CASSLDVGGQETQYF.

V is TRBV18 and J is TRBJ1-1; TRBD1 agrees at 9 bases. There are 14 residues in the CDR3. Unmatched junction bases numbered 4, after V lost 2 bases and J lost 6 bases. The germline CDR1 and CDR2 sequences are KGHSH and LQKENI. The CDR3 sequence: CASSPSGQGPEAFF. CDR3 DNA: TGTGCCAGCTCACCATCGGGACAGGGCCCTGAAGCTTTCTTT.

The V and J genes are TRBV28 and TRBJ1-2, with 7 nucleotides matching TRBD1. CDR1 and CDR2 from the germline V gene are MDHEN and SYDVKM. The CDR3 is 14 amino acids. Losses at the gene ends were 5 bases for V and 4 bases for J; bases not matched to a gene: 7. CDR3 sequence: CASSDRDRAYGYTF. The DNA of the CDR3 is TGTGCCAGCAGTGACAGGGATCGTGCCTATGGCTACACCTTC.

A remark on this clone: Other DNA sequences in the sample encode the same CDR3. The chain combines TRBV5-1 with TRBJ2-3; 8 bases are a match to TRBD2. CDR1 and CDR2 from the germline V gene are SGHRS and YFSETQ. The junction had 4 bases not matched to a gene; V was cut back by 4 bases and J by 0 bases. The CDR3 sequence is 15 residues long. In DNA, the CDR3 is TGCGCCAGCAGCATTAGCGGGACCAGCACAGATACGCAGTATTTT. Translated, it gives CASSISGTSTDTQYF.

The chain has TRBV30 and TRBJ2-1; 14 bases map to TRBD2. Trimming removed 1 base from V and 8 bases from J; junction bases left unmatched: 7. The length of the CDR3 is 16 residues. Germline V CDR1 and CDR2: GTSNPN, SVGIG (reference sequence). The CDR3 reads CAWSEPGTSGSDEQFF. The CDR3 DNA is TGTGCCTGGAGTGAACCCGGGACTAGCGGGAGTGATGAGCAGTTCTTC.

The rearrangement links TRBV30 to TRBJ2-2; D is possibly TRBD2 (6 bases). The CDR3 extends over 13 amino acids. Germline V CDR1 and CDR2: GTSNPN, SVGIG (reference sequence). V was pared by 5 bases and J by 6 bases, with 13 bases between. The CDR3 loop is CAWGTSFSGELFF. The CDR3 DNA follows: TGTGCCTGGGGAACTAGCTTTTCCGGGGAGCTGTTTTTT.

This sequence joins TRBV7-9 and TRBJ1-2, with 8 bases fitting TRBD1. The germline CDR1 and CDR2 sequences are SEHNR and FQNEAQ (reference sequence). The V gene end was trimmed by 8 bases and the J gene end by 2 bases; junction bases not matched to a gene: 10. CDR3 length: 15 residues. The CDR3 DNA reads as TGTGCCAGCGGTTTCTGGACAGGGAAGAACTATGGCTACACCTTC. Its protein product is CASGFWTGKNYGYTF. Drawing the rest from reference TRBV7-9 and TRBJ1-2, the complete variable domain is DTGVSQNPRHKITKRGQNVTFRCDPISEHNRLYWYRQTLGQGPEFLTYFQNEAQLEKSRLLSDRFSAERPKGSFSTLEIQRTEQGDSAMYLCASGFWTGKNYGYTFGSGTRLTVV.

The rearrangement links TRBV7-9 to TRBJ1-5; D is undetermined. CDR3 length: 14 amino acids. Per germline, CDR1 SEHNR and CDR2 FQNEAQ (reference sequence). Trimming left V 5 bases short and J 6 bases short, with 14 bases between. CDR3 protein: CASSRDMHGQPQHF. CDR3 DNA: TGTGCCAGCAGCCGCGACATGCATGGTCAGCCCCAGCATTTT.